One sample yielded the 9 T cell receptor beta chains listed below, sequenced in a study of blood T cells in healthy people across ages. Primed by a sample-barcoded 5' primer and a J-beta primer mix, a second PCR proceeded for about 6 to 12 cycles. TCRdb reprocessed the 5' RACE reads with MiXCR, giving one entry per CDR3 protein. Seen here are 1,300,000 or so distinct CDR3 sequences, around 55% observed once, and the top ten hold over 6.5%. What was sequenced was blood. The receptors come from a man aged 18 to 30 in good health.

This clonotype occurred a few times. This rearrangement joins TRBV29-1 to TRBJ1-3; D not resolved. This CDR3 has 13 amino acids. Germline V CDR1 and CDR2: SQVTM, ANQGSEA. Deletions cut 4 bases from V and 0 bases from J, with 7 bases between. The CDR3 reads CSVGGNSGNTIYF. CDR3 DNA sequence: TGCAGCGTTGGCGGAAACTCTGGAAACACCATATATTTT.

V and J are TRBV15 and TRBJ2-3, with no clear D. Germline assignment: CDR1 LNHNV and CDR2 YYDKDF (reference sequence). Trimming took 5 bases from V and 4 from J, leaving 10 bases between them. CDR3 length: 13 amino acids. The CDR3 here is CATSASPSDTQYF. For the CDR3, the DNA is TGTGCCACCAGCGCGAGCCCGTCAGATACGCAGTATTTT.

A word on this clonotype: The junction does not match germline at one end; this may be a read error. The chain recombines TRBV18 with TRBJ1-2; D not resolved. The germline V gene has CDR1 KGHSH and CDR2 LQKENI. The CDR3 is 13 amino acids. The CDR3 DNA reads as TGTGCCAGCTCGCCGGACCGCGCGGATGGTTACACCTTC. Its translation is CASSPDRADGYTF.

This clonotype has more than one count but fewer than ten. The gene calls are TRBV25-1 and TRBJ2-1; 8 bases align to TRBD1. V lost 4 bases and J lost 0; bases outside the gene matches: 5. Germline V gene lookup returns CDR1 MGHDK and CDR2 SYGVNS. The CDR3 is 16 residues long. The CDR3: CASSVTGVSSYNEQFF. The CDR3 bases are TGTGCCAGCAGTGTGACAGGGGTCTCCTCCTACAATGAGCAGTTCTTC.

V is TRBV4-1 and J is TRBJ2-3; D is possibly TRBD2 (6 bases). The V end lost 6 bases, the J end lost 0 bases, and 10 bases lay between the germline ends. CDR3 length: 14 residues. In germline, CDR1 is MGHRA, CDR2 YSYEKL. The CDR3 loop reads CASRLGLSTDTQYF. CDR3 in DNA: TGCGCCAGCAGATTGGGACTCAGCACAGATACGCAGTATTTT.

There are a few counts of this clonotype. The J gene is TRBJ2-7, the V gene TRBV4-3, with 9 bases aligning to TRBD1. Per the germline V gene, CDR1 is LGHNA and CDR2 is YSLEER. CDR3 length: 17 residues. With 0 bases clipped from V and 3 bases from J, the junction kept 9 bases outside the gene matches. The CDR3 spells CASSQEIGGTGIYEQYF. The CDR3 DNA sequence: TGCGCCAGCAGCCAAGAAATCGGGGGGACAGGGATCTACGAGCAGTACTTC.

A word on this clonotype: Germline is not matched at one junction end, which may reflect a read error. The DNA for the CDR3 is TGTGCCGGCAGTTTATGGTCTCTAGCGGGAGCGGGGCAAGAGACCCAGTACTTC. Amino acids: CAGSLWSLAGAGQETQYF. The chain employs TRBV27 and TRBJ2-5; 10 bases align to TRBD2. Germline-derived CDR1 and CDR2 are MNHEY and SMNVEV (reference sequence). The CDR3 is 18 amino acids.

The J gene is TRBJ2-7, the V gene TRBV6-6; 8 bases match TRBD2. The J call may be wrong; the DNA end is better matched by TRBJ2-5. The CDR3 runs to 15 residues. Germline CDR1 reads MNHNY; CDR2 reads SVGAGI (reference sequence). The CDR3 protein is CASIPVSGGLGTQYF. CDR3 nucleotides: TGTGCCAGCATCCCCGTGTCGGGGGGGCTCGGGACCCAGTACTTC.

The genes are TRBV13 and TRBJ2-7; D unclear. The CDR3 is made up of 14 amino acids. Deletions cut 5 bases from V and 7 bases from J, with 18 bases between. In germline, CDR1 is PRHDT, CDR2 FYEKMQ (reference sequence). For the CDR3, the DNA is TGTGCCAGCAGCCCACTGGGCAGAGACAATGAGCAGTACTTC. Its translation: CASSPLGRDNEQYF.